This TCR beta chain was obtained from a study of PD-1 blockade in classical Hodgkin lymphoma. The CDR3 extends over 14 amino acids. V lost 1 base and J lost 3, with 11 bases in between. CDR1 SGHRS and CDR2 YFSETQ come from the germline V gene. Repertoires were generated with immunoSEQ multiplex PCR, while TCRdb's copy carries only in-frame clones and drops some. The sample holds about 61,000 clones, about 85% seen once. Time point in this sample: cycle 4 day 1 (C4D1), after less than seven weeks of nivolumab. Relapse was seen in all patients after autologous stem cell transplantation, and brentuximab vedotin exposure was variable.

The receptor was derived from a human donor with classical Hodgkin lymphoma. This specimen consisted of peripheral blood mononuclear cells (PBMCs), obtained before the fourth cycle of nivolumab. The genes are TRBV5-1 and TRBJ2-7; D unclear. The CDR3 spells CASSLSTAVYEQYF. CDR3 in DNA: TGCGCCAGCAGCTTGTCCACCGCCGTCTACGAGCAGTACTTC.